This TCR beta chain is from a study of PD-L1 blockade in urothelial cancer. The repertoire was sequenced with immunoSEQ multiplex PCR; TCRdb's copy has only in-frame clones and lacks some. The sample shows 70,000 to 80,000 clones, around 85% of them seen only once. As for time point: pretreatment peripheral blood. The sequences come from PBMCs, collected around atezolizumab (anti-PD-L1) treatment. The receptor was isolated from a middle-aged man with urothelial cancer.

CDR3 sequence: CSGGVSTEAFF. The CDR3 DNA sequence: TGCAGTGGGGGGGTGAGCACTGAAGCTTTCTTT. The chain carries TRBV20-1 and TRBJ1-1; possible D gene TRBD1, 5 bases. V gave up 7 bases and J gave up 4 bases, with 10 bases separating them. The germline V gene encodes CDR1 DFQATT and CDR2 SNEGSKA (reference sequence). This CDR3 has 11 residues.